This T cell receptor (beta chain) was documented in a study of post-analysis software for immune sequencing data (dated by TCRdb to the mid-2010s). For context, the study as a whole: The recorded disease courses included relapsing-remitting, secondary progressive and progressive-relapsing multiple sclerosis, and some patients had no subtype annotation. The patient repertoires were set against ten to eleven previously published healthy control repertoires from donors whose ages ranged from roughly 6 to 27 years. A subset of samples was prepared in parallel using single-end sample barcoding, then pooled and co-amplified after Illumina adapter ligation.

Results and caveats for the whole study, not just this receptor: The multiple sclerosis patient group was slightly younger than the control group. Patients showed significantly higher frequencies than controls for several TRBV segments, among them TRBV5-6, TRBV5-1 and TRBV20-1. Multiple sclerosis patients had significantly lower normalized Chao1 diversity than controls, a result that suggests substantial peripheral T-cell clonal expansion. When samples were clustered directly using the F measure, samples prepared in the same batch co-clustered strongly, which prompted a batch-effect correction.

To demonstrate the VDJtools post-analysis software, TCR beta repertoires were profiled from the peripheral blood of 13 young patients with multiple sclerosis. Multiple sclerosis patients were children and adolescents aged roughly 6 to 16 years. There are a few counts of this clonotype. This receptor's antigen is unknown. Base quality data are lacking; no much larger clone is found one base away. From its cysteine to its phenylalanine, the CDR3 spans 15 amino acids. Left in the record is the CDR3 DNA by itself, 45 bases read in frame from the first base. Between the V and J ends, shortened by 3 bases and 6 bases respectively, the junction contains 15 bases. Library preparation employed PCR. The sequencer listed for this sample is Illumina HiSeq 2500. Unique molecular identifiers were incorporated into TCR beta cDNA libraries to reduce PCR and sequencing biases. About 500,000 cDNA molecules were obtained for every 1 to 10 million input T cells, so each molecule roughly corresponded to one T cell. The patient libraries were prepared and sequenced with the same protocol used for the earlier healthy control dataset. Within a given batch, samples were prepared together, multiplexed and sequenced on the same HiSeq lane. As for the authors' bioinformatics: Raw barcoded reads were processed with MIGEC, and single-read molecular identifier groups were discarded before consensus assembly and CDR3 extraction. Clonotype tables were post-analysed with VDJtools, normalizing diversity by down-sampling all datasets to the smallest sample size. Repertoire overlap clustering matched CDR3 amino acid but not nucleotide sequences to correct batch-related cross-sample contamination. TCRdb reworked the public reads: Q25 trimming with fastp, MiXCR clone assembly, productive beta chains retained. Rows with one shared CDR3 protein collapse into an entry with the most common genes and DNA. These V and J calls derive from TCRdb rather than the authors' analysis. Within this sample are about 820,000 distinct CDR3 sequences, with roughly 58% of them counted one time only. Approximately 4.5% of the sample comes from the top ten.

The TCR originated in a girl between 10 and 17 years old with multiple sclerosis. Material: blood. The rearrangement joined TRBV12-3 or TRBV12-4 to TRBJ1-5; a tentative D call is TRBD1 (5 bases match). The nucleotide sequence is given as TGTGCCAGCAGTTTCGGGGGAGAGAAGGGTCAGCCCCAGCATTTT. The resulting protein is CASSFGGEKGQPQHF.